The 12 T cell receptor beta chains given below trace back to one sample, sequenced in a study of blood T cell repertoires in COVID-19. The repertoire was sequenced with immunoSEQ multiplex PCR; TCRdb's copy has only in-frame clones and lacks some. This table has about 58,000 clones, around 90% appearing once. The sequenced sample consisted of peripheral blood. All receptors come from a man in his 60s with active COVID-19.

The chain links TRBV11-2 to TRBJ2-7; 8 nucleotides line up with TRBD2. Germline CDR1 is SGHAT and CDR2 is FQNNGV. Trimming removed 6 bases from V and 5 bases from J; junction bases left unmatched: 12. The CDR3 loop spans 15 amino acids. CDR3 residues: CASRGAGVLGHEQYF. CDR3 DNA sequence: TGTGCCAGCAGGGGAGCGGGGGTCCTTGGGCACGAGCAGTACTTC. The whole variable domain, remainder taken from reference TRBV11-2 and TRBJ2-7, is EAGVAQSPRYKIIEKRQSVAFWCNPISGHATLYWYQQILGQGPKLLIQFQNNGVVDDSQLPKDRFSAERLKGVDSTLKIQPAKLEDSAVYLCASRGAGVLGHEQYFGPGTRLTVT.

The chain couples TRBV19 to TRBJ1-2, with D perhaps matching TRBD1 (6 bases). The V and J ends lost 10 bases and 6 bases respectively, with 21 bases between them. Germline lookup yields CDR1 LNHDA and CDR2 SQIVND (reference sequence). The CDR3 runs to 14 residues. The DNA of the CDR3 is TGTGCCACCGGCCCACGGGGGGCGTCTCATGGCTACACCTTC. Translated, it gives CATGPRGASHGYTF.

This chain links TRBV4-2 with TRBJ2-2, with D maybe TRBD2 (6 bases). CDR1 and CDR2 from the germline V gene are LGHNA and YNFKEQ. V lost 4 bases, J lost 5 bases, and 14 bases lay in between. CDR3 length: 15 amino acids. CDR3 nucleotide sequence: TGTGCCAGCAGCCCAATCGGCGGGAAGACCGGGGAGCTGTTTTTT. Its protein product is CASSPIGGKTGELFF.

The rearrangement joins TRBV5-1 to TRBJ2-1, with 8 positions matching TRBD1. The CDR3 totals 14 residues. Germline V gene sequence: CDR1 SGHRS, CDR2 YFSETQ. V shed 2 bases and J 4 bases; nucleotides not matched to a gene: 2. As DNA, the CDR3 is TGCGCCAGCAGCTTCGGACAGGGATACAATGAGCAGTTCTTC. Amino acids: CASSFGQGYNEQFF.

This chain links TRBV4-3 with TRBJ1-3; D gene unclear. V was pared by 1 base and J by 0 bases, with 10 bases between. From germline, CDR1 is LGHNA and CDR2 YSLEER. The CDR3 length is 16 residues. CDR3 sequence: CASSQAPPGSGNTIYF. The CDR3 region has the DNA TGCGCCAGCAGCCAAGCCCCGCCCGGCTCTGGAAACACCATATATTTT.

The chain couples TRBV5-4 to TRBJ2-7; TRBD2 aligns across 11 bases. The germline CDR1 and CDR2 sequences are SGHNT and YYREEE (reference sequence). V lost 0 bases and J lost 1; bases outside the gene matches: 3. The CDR3 covers 16 residues. DNA for the CDR3: TGTGCCAGCAGCTTGGCAGGACTAGCGGGTTCCTACGAGCAGTACTTC. This encodes CASSLAGLAGSYEQYF.

This CDR3 reads CATSRGPERGEETQYF. The CDR3 DNA reads as TGTGCCACCAGCAGAGGTCCTGAGCGGGGGGAAGAGACCCAGTACTTC. The V gene is TRBV15, the J gene TRBJ2-5, with 9 bases identical to TRBD2. The CDR3 has 16 amino acids. Per germline, CDR1 LNHNV and CDR2 YYDKDF (reference sequence). After removal of 1 base from V and 3 bases from J, the junction contained 6 bases not matched to a gene.

The V call is TRBV11-2, the J call TRBJ1-2; 7 positions match TRBD1. Germline loops: CDR1 SGHAT, CDR2 FQNNGV. Unmatched junction bases numbered 14, after V lost 4 bases and J lost 6 bases. The CDR3 runs to 16 residues. Here the CDR3 DNA reads TGTGCCAGCAGCTCCCGCCTGACACAGGGGTGGGATGGCTACACCTTC. As protein: CASSSRLTQGWDGYTF.

The chain joins TRBV29-1 to TRBJ2-2; the match to TRBD1 covers 9 bases. Trimming took 7 bases from V and 2 from J; bases not matched to a gene: 5. The CDR3 length is 14 residues. CDR1 and CDR2 (germline): SQVTM, ANQGSEA. CDR3 in amino acids: CSAPGQGNTGELFF. The CDR3 region has the DNA TGCAGCGCTCCGGGACAGGGTAACACCGGGGAGCTGTTTTTT.

The rearrangement joins TRBV9 to TRBJ2-3, with 7 bases lining up with TRBD2. J lost 1 base, V lost 4 bases, and 3 bases had no gene match. The CDR3 runs 14 residues. CDR1 and CDR2 from the germline V gene are SGDLS and YYNGEE. The CDR3 DNA reads as TGTGCCAGCAGCCCCACTAGCGGCACAGATACGCAGTATTTT. Translated, it gives CASSPTSGTDTQYF.

This rearrangement joins TRBV6-5 to TRBJ1-5; D unresolved. Germline CDR1 MNHEY, CDR2 SVGAGI. Deletions cut 4 bases from V and 4 bases from J, with 8 bases between. The CDR3 extends over 13 amino acids. CDR3: CASSSEGNQPQHF. The CDR3 coding sequence is TGTGCCAGCAGTTCCGAGGGTAATCAGCCCCAGCATTTT.

The chain couples TRBV9 to TRBJ1-4; no definite D call. Per germline, CDR1 SGDLS and CDR2 YYNGEE. V was shortened by 0 bases and J by 8 bases, with 11 bases between the two germline ends. This CDR3 spans 14 amino acids. The CDR3 is CASSVGGTGEKLFF. The CDR3 DNA sequence: TGTGCCAGCAGCGTAGGAGGAACCGGGGAAAAACTGTTTTTT.